The 17 T cell receptor beta chains given below trace back to one sample, sequenced in a study of blood T cell repertoires in COVID-19. Produced via immunoSEQ multiplex PCR; TCRdb's table is partial and in-frame only. This sample has roughly 180,000 clones; more than 80% occur once, and the top ten carry roughly 11%. Sequenced material: peripheral blood. The receptors were gathered from a woman in her thirties or forties with COVID-19, enrolled during active disease.

The V call is TRBV7-2, the J call TRBJ1-1, with 7 bases fitting TRBD1. CDR1 is SGHTA, CDR2 FQGNSA, per germline. The length of the CDR3 is 15 residues. Trimming took 5 bases from V and 5 from J; bases not matched to a gene: 11. Here the CDR3 DNA reads TGTGCCAGCAGCCCAGACAGGGAGAGGTGGACTGAAGCTTTCTTT. Translated: CASSPDRERWTEAFF.

The rearrangement joins TRBV11-2 to TRBJ1-2; D is uncertain. The CDR3 is 15 residues long. Germline V gives CDR1 SGHAT, CDR2 FQNNGV. V dropped 1 base and J dropped 3 bases, with 12 bases sitting between them. The CDR3 nucleotides read TGTGCCAGCAGCTTAGGTGGCGGGTTTGACTATGGCTACACCTTC. Translated, it gives CASSLGGGFDYGYTF.

This clone has a handful of counts. The genes are TRBV5-8 and TRBJ2-3, with TRBD2 matching 11 bases. The CDR3 is 18 amino acids. Germline V lookup: CDR1 SGHTS, CDR2 YDEGEE. J lost 2 bases, V lost 1 base, and 9 bases had no gene match. The CDR3 nucleotides read TGTGCCAGCAGCTTGCATAAAGGACTAGCGGGCTCCACAGATACGCAGTATTTT. Protein sequence: CASSLHKGLAGSTDTQYF. Based on the CDR3 plus reference TRBV5-8 and TRBJ2-3, the full variable domain is EAGVTQSPTHLIKTRGQQATLRCSPISGHTSVYWYQQALGLGLQFLLWYDEGEERNRGNFPPRFSGRQFPNYSSELNVNALELEDSALYLCASSLHKGLAGSTDTQYFGPGTRLTVL.

There are a few counts of this clone. This sequence joins TRBV7-9 and TRBJ2-1; D may be TRBD2 (6 bases). With 5 bases removed from V and 8 bases from J, the gap between germline ends came to 13 bases. The CDR3 length is 13 residues. The V gene's germline CDR1 is SEHNR and CDR2 FQNEAQ (reference sequence). The CDR3 loop reads CASSPPSEYEQFF. CDR3 sequence (DNA): TGTGCCAGCAGCCCCCCTAGCGAGTATGAGCAGTTCTTC.

J is TRBJ2-3 and V is TRBV24-1; 7 nucleotides agree with TRBD1. The V and J ends lost 4 bases and 2 bases, in that order; junction bases with no gene match: 2. Looked up from germline, CDR1 is KGHDR and CDR2 is SFDVKD. This CDR3 is 14 amino acids long. The CDR3 DNA is TGTGCCACCAGTGAGGGACAGCCCACAGATACGCAGTATTTT. It translates to CATSEGQPTDTQYF.

This sequence joins TRBV11-2 and TRBJ2-1; D may be TRBD2 (6 bases). The CDR3 consists of 12 residues. Trimming shortened V by 1 base and J by 13 bases, and 11 bases separated the two germline ends. CDR1 is SGHAT and CDR2 is FQNNGV in the germline V gene. The CDR3 reads CASSLAGGIQFF. DNA for the CDR3: TGTGCCAGCAGCTTAGCCGGGGGTATCCAGTTCTTC.

V gene TRBV7-8 combines with J gene TRBJ1-3, with D possibly TRBD1 on 5 matching bases. Germline loops: CDR1 SGHVS, CDR2 FQNEAQ. CDR3 length: 15 amino acids. The V end lost 1 base, the J end lost 1 base, and 8 bases lay between the germline ends. This CDR3 is CASSLDGGSGNTIYF. CDR3 coding DNA: TGTGCCAGCAGCTTAGACGGGGGATCTGGAAACACCATATATTTT.

The rearrangement joins TRBV7-9 to TRBJ2-3, with 8 bases that match TRBD2. CDR1 is SEHNR and CDR2 is FQNEAQ in the germline V gene (reference sequence). The CDR3 sequence is 18 residues long. V trimming: 1 base; J trimming: 3 bases; junction bases outside the gene matches: 12. CDR3 in amino acids: CASSLVAGGTFSTDTQYF. The CDR3 nucleotides read TGTGCCAGCAGCTTAGTTGCGGGGGGAACCTTTTCAACAGATACGCAGTATTTT.

The chain carries TRBV6-1 and TRBJ2-1, with 7 bases fitting TRBD2. This CDR3 is 16 amino acids long. CDR1 and CDR2 from the germline V gene are MNHNS and SASEGT. The junction had 6 bases not matched to a gene; V was cut back by 2 bases and J by 2 bases. The CDR3 protein is CASSELGAGTYNEQFF. The CDR3 DNA sequence: TGTGCCAGCAGTGAACTTGGAGCGGGAACCTACAATGAGCAGTTCTTC.

This chain joins TRBV2 and TRBJ2-2; 7 bases line up with TRBD1. The CDR3 consists of 12 residues. J gave up 6 bases and V 8 bases, and 3 bases lay outside the gene matches. Germline V lookup: CDR1 SNHLY, CDR2 FYNNEI. The CDR3 spells CASLTGPGELFF. CDR3 sequence (DNA): TGTGCCAGCCTGACAGGGCCCGGGGAGCTGTTTTTT.

This chain joins TRBV5-4 and TRBJ2-1; 9 bases align to TRBD1. From germline, CDR1 is SGHNT and CDR2 YYREEE (reference sequence). With 4 bases clipped from V and 7 bases from J, the junction kept 6 bases outside the gene matches. The CDR3 loop spans 14 amino acids. CDR3 loop: CASSIGTGKNEQFF. CDR3 bases: TGTGCCAGCAGCATAGGGACAGGGAAAAATGAGCAGTTCTTC.

The chain recombines TRBV28 with TRBJ2-2; a possible D gene is TRBD2 (5 bases). Germline assignment: CDR1 MDHEN and CDR2 SYDVKM. Trimming pared 7 bases from V and 7 bases from J, leaving 16 bases between. The CDR3 has 14 residues. CDR3 region: CASIVAGFIGELFF. The CDR3 DNA reads as TGTGCCAGCATAGTGGCGGGTTTCATCGGGGAGCTGTTTTTT. The full variable domain, in which reference TRBV28 and TRBJ2-2 provide the parts outside the CDR3, is DVKVTQSSRYLVKRTGEKVFLECVQDMDHENMFWYRQDPGLGLRLIYFSYDVKMKEKGDIPEGYSVSREKKERFSLILESASTNQTSMYLCASIVAGFIGELFFGEGSRLTVL.

The chain carries TRBV18 and TRBJ2-5; TRBD1 is a possible D gene (6 bases). From germline, CDR1 is KGHSH and CDR2 LQKENI. CDR3 length: 13 residues. Trimming removed 5 bases at V and 3 bases at J, with 10 bases between. CDR3 sequence reads: CASSSGQKETQYF. CDR3 DNA sequence: TGTGCCAGCTCATCCGGACAGAAAGAGACCCAGTACTTC.

This clone was seen once. This chain connects TRBV2 to TRBJ1-2; no definite D call. This CDR3 contains 13 residues. Germline V gene data show CDR1 as SNHLY and CDR2 as FYNNEI. Trimming left V 3 bases short and J 5 bases short, with 10 bases between. The CDR3, as DNA: TGTGCCAGCAGTGACGACACCGTTTATGGCTACACCTTC. It specifies CASSDDTVYGYTF.

The chain uses TRBV6-5 and TRBJ1-2, with 7 nucleotides matching TRBD1. The CDR3 consists of 14 residues. J gave up 3 bases and V 6 bases, and 7 bases lay outside the gene matches. CDR1 and CDR2 (germline): MNHEY, SVGAGI. Here the CDR3 reads CASRPSQGDYGYTF. The CDR3 region has the DNA TGTGCCAGCAGACCCAGCCAGGGGGACTATGGCTACACCTTC.

This clone turned up a few times. The chain links TRBV12-2 to TRBJ2-6; TRBD1, as called in the table, went unchecked against the DNA. TRBV12-2 is a pseudogene locus. The CDR3 has 21 amino acids. For the CDR3, the DNA is TGTGCAAGTCGCTTAAGAGCGACGTCGTCCCCGGGACACTCTGGGGCCAACGTCCTGACTTTC. It translates to CASRLRATSSPGHSGANVLTF.

The chain links TRBV27 to TRBJ1-1, with 7 bases lining up with TRBD1. V was pared by 6 bases and J by 0 bases, with 4 bases of the junction left unmatched. The CDR3 sequence is 14 residues long. CDR1 and CDR2 from the germline V gene are MNHEY and SMNVEV (reference sequence). This chain's CDR3 is CASRTGVVNTEAFF. For the CDR3, the DNA is TGTGCCAGCAGAACAGGGGTGGTGAACACTGAAGCTTTCTTT.